This is a list of T cell receptor beta chains from one sample in a study of blood T cell repertoires in COVID-19. Libraries were prepared by immunoSEQ multiplex PCR; TCRdb keeps only in-frame clonotypes and omits some of them. Here the sample spans 80,000 to 100,000 clones, around 90% being singletons. The sequenced material came from peripheral blood. The receptor source for this set is a man in his sixties or seventies with acute or convalescent COVID-19. Both conserved end residues are part of each CDR3. D genes are given only for firm matches. Rows give clone size only sometimes, using once, few, many, or a class for an expanded clone.

>TRBV2|-|-|TRBJ2-2|13
TGTGCCAGCAGTGAGGTCAGGGTCGGGGAGCTGTTTTTT
CASSEVRVGELFF
>TRBV6-6|-|-|TRBJ1-5|12
TGTGCCAGCAGTTATGTCGGGTGGCCCCAGCATTTT
CASSYVGWPQHF
>TRBV12-3/TRBV12-4|-|-|TRBJ1-1|13
TGTGCCAGCAGCCTACGACAGAACACTGAAGCTTTCTTT
CASSLRQNTEAFF
>TRBV6-1|-|TRBD1|TRBJ1-6|16
TGTGCCAGCAGTGAAGTAGGGACAGGTTCTAATTCACCCCTCCACTTT
CASSEVGTGSNSPLHF
>TRBV18|-|TRBD1|TRBJ1-1|14
TGTGCCAGCTCACCCTCCAGGGGGCGAACTGAAGCTTTCTTT
CASSPSRGRTEAFF
>TRBV3-1/TRBV3-2|-|TRBD1|TRBJ1-2|14
TGTGCCAGCAGCCAGCTTGGGGACAGGGGCGGCTACACCTTC
CASSQLGDRGGYTF
>TRBV19|-|TRBD1|TRBJ1-6|15
TGTGCCAGTAGTATAGCCCGACAGGGGTATTCACCCCTCCACTTT
CASSIARQGYSPLHF
>TRBV5-1|-|TRBD1|TRBJ1-2|16
TGCGCCAGCAGCCCCCGGACAGGCGCCTCTAACTATGGCTACACCTTC
CASSPRTGASNYGYTF
>TRBV6-5|few|-|TRBJ2-5|13
TGTGCCAGCAGAACGACAGGTCGAGAGACCCAGTACTTC
CASRTTGRETQYF
>TRBV19|-|TRBD1|TRBJ2-5|16
TGTGCCAGTAGCGAAGGTGGGACAGGGGGAGCCGAGACCCAGTACTTC
CASSEGGTGGAETQYF
>TRBV24-1|once|TRBD2|TRBJ2-1|15
TGTGCCACCAGTGGCGTAGCGGGGGGGAACAATGAGCAGTTCTTC
CATSGVAGGNNEQFF
>TRBV2|-|-|TRBJ1-3|14
TGTGCCAGCAAGAGTTCCGCCTCTGGAAACACCATATATTTT
CASKSSASGNTIYF
>TRBV5-5|-|-|TRBJ2-1|14
TGTGCCAGCAGCTTGGACAGTTCCTACAATGAGCAGTTCTTC
CASSLDSSYNEQFF
>TRBV28|-|-|TRBJ2-3|15
TGTGCCAGCAGTGGGGGGGCAGTACCCCCCGATACGCAGTATTTT
CASSGGAVPPDTQYF
>TRBV5-5|-|-|TRBJ2-2|14
TGTGCCAGCAGCTTGATACAGAACACCGGGGAGCTGTTTTTT
CASSLIQNTGELFF
>TRBV7-9|-|TRBD1|TRBJ1-2|15
TGTGCCAGCGAGGCAGGGGGATCCGCTAACTATGGCTACACCTTC
CASEAGGSANYGYTF
>TRBV21-1|-|-|TRBJ2-1|15
TGTGCCAGCAGCAAAGGAGGGCAGTTTCGAGACGAGCAGTTCTTC
CASSKGGQFRDEQFF
>TRBV5-4|-|TRBD2|TRBJ2-2|16
TGTGCCAGCGGGGTCCCCGGGGGGGCCGACACCGGGGAGCTGTTTTTT
CASGVPGGADTGELFF
>TRBV18|-|-|TRBJ1-1|12
TGTGCCAGCTTTACCCCCGGCACTGAAGCTTTCTTT
CASFTPGTEAFF
>TRBV5-1|-|-|TRBJ2-5|13
TGCGCCAGCAGCTCGGGTAGGCAAGAGACCCAGTACTTC
CASSSGRQETQYF
>TRBV10-1|-|TRBD1|TRBJ1-2|16
TGCGCCAGCAGTGAGTCCCCGGGACAGGGAAGCTATGGCTACACCTTC
CASSESPGQGSYGYTF
>TRBV6-1|once|-|TRBJ2-1|15
TGTGCCAGCAGTGAAGGTATCGTACGAGCCAATGAGCAGTTCTTC
CASSEGIVRANEQFF
>TRBV11-3|-|TRBD1|TRBJ1-4|16
TGTGCCAGCAGCTCGACTCGGACAGGGGAGAATGAAAAACTGTTTTTT
CASSSTRTGENEKLFF
>TRBV6-6|-|-|TRBJ1-4|15
TGTGCCAGCAGGAGTTCCGGGAGAGGGAATGAAAAACTGTTTTTT
CASRSSGRGNEKLFF
>TRBV5-4|-|TRBD1|TRBJ1-2|13
TGTGCCAGCAGCGTGGACAGGTACTATGGCTACACCTTC
CASSVDRYYGYTF
>TRBV5-4|-|-|TRBJ2-3|15
TGTGCCAGCAGCTTCGAGGTGGCCCGCACAGATACGCAGTATTTT
CASSFEVARTDTQYF
>TRBV7-8|-|-|TRBJ1-2|14
TGTGCCAGCAGCTTGGCCCCCTCGACAGCTGGCTACACCTTC
CASSLAPSTAGYTF
>TRBV5-1|-|TRBD1|TRBJ2-7|14
TGCGCCAGCAGATGGACAGGGGGATCCTACGAGCAGTACTTC
CASRWTGGSYEQYF
>TRBV6-1|-|-|TRBJ1-3|17
TGTGCCAGCAGTGTGGATTCCCAGGGCAGTTCTGGAAACACCATATATTTT
CASSVDSQGSSGNTIYF
>TRBV19|-|TRBD1|TRBJ1-1|15
TGTGCCAGTAGTATTAGGCAGGGGGCCAACACTGAAGCTTTCTTT
CASSIRQGANTEAFF
>TRBV7-9|-|TRBD1|TRBJ1-6|14
TGTGCCAGCAGCCGGGGACAGCCGAATTCACCCCTCCACTTT
CASSRGQPNSPLHF
>TRBV2|-|TRBD2|TRBJ2-2|17
TGTGCCAGCAGCCCGACTAGCGGGGGGGAAAAGGCCGGGGAGCTGTTTTTT
CASSPTSGGEKAGELFF
>TRBV6-6|few|-|TRBJ2-2|15
TGTGCCAGCAGTCCTGACACACGGTACACCGGGGAGCTGTTTTTT
CASSPDTRYTGELFF
>TRBV5-1|medium-sized|TRBD1|TRBJ1-6|14
TGCGCCAGCACCCCAGGGGGCCTTAATTCACCCCTCCACTTT
CASTPGGLNSPLHF
>TRBV30|-|-|TRBJ1-2|13
TGTGCCTGGAGTGCGTCTCGCGGGGATGGCTACACCTTC
CAWSASRGDGYTF
>TRBV6-5|once|TRBD1|TRBJ2-2|13
TGTGCCAGCAGTCCCGGGACAGGGTGGGAGCTGTTTTTT
CASSPGTGWELFF
>TRBV6-5|-|TRBD1|TRBJ1-2|14
TGTGCCAGCAGTCCAGGACGGACAGGGGAAGGCTACACCTTC
CASSPGRTGEGYTF
>TRBV5-5|-|-|TRBJ1-3|14
TGTGCCAGCAGCTTCGAGGTCTCTGGAAACACCATATATTTT
CASSFEVSGNTIYF
>TRBV6-4|-|TRBD1|TRBJ1-6|15
TGTGCCAGCAGGCCGACAGGGAGGCTCAATTCACCCCTCCACTTT
CASRPTGRLNSPLHF
>TRBV6-2/TRBV6-3|-|-|TRBJ2-5|11
TGTGCCAGCAGTCAAGGGGAGGCCCAGTACTTC
CASSQGEAQYF
>TRBV29-1|-|TRBD1|TRBJ2-4|14
TGCAGCGTTTCCTCCGGGACAGGGGAAAACATTCAGTACTTC
CSVSSGTGENIQYF
>TRBV28|few|-|TRBJ1-3|16
TGTGCCAGCAGTTTGAGCACTATCCCCTCTGGAAACACCATATATTTT
CASSLSTIPSGNTIYF
>TRBV3-1/TRBV3-2|-|-|TRBJ1-4|14
TGTGCCAGCTGTTCACAGGCAACTAATGAAAAACTGTTTTTT
CASCSQATNEKLFF
>TRBV28|-|-|TRBJ2-7|13
TGTGCCAGCACCATAGACAGCTCCTACGAGCAGTACTTC
CASTIDSSYEQYF
>TRBV6-6|few|TRBD1|TRBJ1-6|16
TGTGCCAGCAGTTACCCCGGGACAGGGGATAATTCACCCCTCCACTTT
CASSYPGTGDNSPLHF
>TRBV5-6|-|TRBD1|TRBJ2-7|12
TGCGCCAGCAGCCCCGACAGGGACGAGCAGTACTTC
CASSPDRDEQYF
>TRBV6-5|-|-|TRBJ1-2|13
TGTGCCAGCAGCCCCGACTTACTCTATGGCTACACCTTC
CASSPDLLYGYTF
>TRBV5-1|-|TRBD1|TRBJ2-3|15
TGCGCCAGCAGGCGGGGGACAGGGGGCACAGATACGCAGTATTTT
CASRRGTGGTDTQYF
>TRBV19|-|-|TRBJ1-1|15
TGTGCCAGTAGTATTGTTTTGGAGGGAGGCACTGAAGCTTTCTTT
CASSIVLEGGTEAFF
>TRBV6-2/TRBV6-3|-|TRBD2|TRBJ2-7|15
TGTGCCAGCAGTCAAGCGGGGGGAAGCTCCTACGAGCAGTACTTC
CASSQAGGSSYEQYF
>TRBV6-5|-|-|TRBJ2-6|15
TGTGCCAGCAGAAACAGGGTTAGTGGGGCCAACGTCCTGACTTTC
CASRNRVSGANVLTF